This T cell receptor (beta chain) was documented in a study of blood T cell repertoires in COVID-19. Looking at the study overall: Acute and convalescent COVID-19 samples came from the United States, Italy and Spain.

The germline V gene encodes CDR1 MDHEN and CDR2 SYDVKM. The germline V and J ends were trimmed by 6 bases and 4 bases, with 12 bases remaining between them. The CDR3 runs to 13 residues. How the authors handled the data: Estimates of nucleated cell counts were drawn from the amplification of reference gene primers. Profiled with immunoSEQ multiplex PCR; TCRdb holds only in-frame clones, not every one. V and J calls and clone size are copied from that table; D and trimming were computed from the DNA. The sample yields 90,000 to 120,000 clones, around 82% seen once. The sample consisted of peripheral blood. The source is a human donor in a cohort sampled during active COVID-19. The chain combines TRBV28 with TRBJ2-5; D may be TRBD1 (6 bases). CDR3 sequence (DNA): TGTGCCAGCAGAGGCAGGGGCCGAGAGACCCAGTACTTC. Its protein is CASRGRGRETQYF.